The rows below give T cell receptor beta chains drawn from one sample of a study of technical replicates of blood from a handful of donors. This table comes from immunoSEQ multiplex PCR, and its TCRdb copy is limited to in-frame clones, with some not included. This sample carries 55,000 to 75,000 clones, more than 75% of them seen once, and the ten largest clones take approximately 5.2%. Sequencing was done on a sample of PBMCs. Receptors originate from a human donor in good health. Some clones in this sample may be carry-over from other donors' samples. The CDR3 runs from the conserved cysteine through the conserved F or W. The D gene is left open where the match is weak. Only some rows state a clone size, as once, few, many or a class for expanded clones.

j_gene: TRBJ2-1; v_gene: TRBV7-9; abundance: .; d_gene: .; CDR3nt: TGTGCCAGCATAGATCGAGATAGCACCCATGAGCAGTTCTTC; CDR3aa: CASIDRDSTHEQFF
j_gene: TRBJ1-6; v_gene: TRBV4-3; abundance: .; d_gene: .; CDR3nt: TGCGCCAGCAGCCAAGAAAGGGGTTTTAGTAATTCACCCCTCCACTTT; CDR3aa: CASSQERGFSNSPLHF
j_gene: TRBJ2-1; v_gene: TRBV6-1; abundance: .; d_gene: TRBD2; CDR3nt: TGTGCCAGCAGGGGGGAGCGGGGGGGTTACAATGAGCAGTTCTTC; CDR3aa: CASRGERGGYNEQFF
j_gene: TRBJ2-5; v_gene: TRBV21-1; abundance: once; d_gene: .; CDR3nt: TGTGCCAGCAGCAAATTTAGTTGGACAGGGCAAGAGACCCAGTACTTC; CDR3aa: CASSKFSWTGQETQYF
j_gene: TRBJ2-3; v_gene: TRBV5-1; abundance: .; d_gene: .; CDR3nt: TGCGCCAGCAGCCGCGGACAGACAGATACGCAGTATTTT; CDR3aa: CASSRGQTDTQYF
j_gene: TRBJ2-5; v_gene: TRBV7-2; abundance: .; d_gene: .; CDR3nt: TGTGCCAGCAGCTTAGACGTCAGATCCTTTTTGACCCAGTACTTC; CDR3aa: CASSLDVRSFLTQYF
j_gene: TRBJ1-1; v_gene: TRBV6-1; abundance: .; d_gene: .; CDR3nt: TGTGCCAGCACCTTAACCCGACGGGGGGAAGCTTTCTTT; CDR3aa: CASTLTRRGEAFF
j_gene: TRBJ2-1; v_gene: TRBV5-6; abundance: .; d_gene: .; CDR3nt: TGTGCCAGCAGCGCCCTCGGGGGTAGGTCCTACAATGAGCAGTTCTTC; CDR3aa: CASSALGGRSYNEQFF
j_gene: TRBJ1-5; v_gene: TRBV30; abundance: .; d_gene: .; CDR3nt: TGTGCCTGGAGTGGCTCGACAGGAGGCAATCAGCCCCAGCATTTT; CDR3aa: CAWSGSTGGNQPQHF
j_gene: TRBJ2-7; v_gene: TRBV6-5; abundance: .; d_gene: .; CDR3nt: TGTGTCACCAGGGGCATTAGTTCCCTCGAGCAGTACTTC; CDR3aa: CVTRGISSLEQYF
j_gene: TRBJ2-3; v_gene: TRBV4-2; abundance: .; d_gene: .; CDR3nt: TGTGCCAGCAGCCAAGCTCGGACTAACACAGATACGCAGTATTTT; CDR3aa: CASSQARTNTDTQYF
j_gene: TRBJ2-1; v_gene: TRBV14; abundance: .; d_gene: TRBD2; CDR3nt: TGTGCCAGCAGCCAAGGACTAGCGGGGGGGCTAAGGCAGTTCTTC; CDR3aa: CASSQGLAGGLRQFF
j_gene: TRBJ1-2; v_gene: TRBV27; abundance: .; d_gene: TRBD1; CDR3nt: TGTGCCAGCAGTAAAACAGGGGTGGGGTATGGCTACACCTTC; CDR3aa: CASSKTGVGYGYTF
j_gene: TRBJ2-3; v_gene: TRBV11-1; abundance: .; d_gene: TRBD2; CDR3nt: TGTGCCAGCAGCTCAACTAGCGTCACAGATACGCAGTATTTT; CDR3aa: CASSSTSVTDTQYF
j_gene: TRBJ2-2; v_gene: TRBV7-6; abundance: .; d_gene: TRBD2; CDR3nt: TGTGCCAGCAGCTCCCTTCGAACTAGCGGGAGGAGCGCTGGGAACACCGGGGAGCTGTTTTTT; CDR3aa: CASSSLRTSGRSAGNTGELFF
j_gene: TRBJ2-5; v_gene: TRBV25-1; abundance: .; d_gene: .; CDR3nt: TGTGCCAGCAGCCTTGGAAATAGGGGGCAAGAGACCCAGTACTTC; CDR3aa: CASSLGNRGQETQYF
j_gene: TRBJ2-1; v_gene: TRBV29-1; abundance: .; d_gene: .; CDR3nt: TGCAGCGTAGGACTAACGAACTACAATGAGCAGTTCTTC; CDR3aa: CSVGLTNYNEQFF
j_gene: TRBJ2-1; v_gene: TRBV6-1; abundance: .; d_gene: .; CDR3nt: TGTGCCAGCAGTGAACCGGCGACTTCCAAGAATGAGCAGTTCTTC; CDR3aa: CASSEPATSKNEQFF
j_gene: TRBJ2-3; v_gene: TRBV29-1; abundance: .; d_gene: .; CDR3nt: TGCAGCGTTGACCCGACAGACACAGATACGCAGTATTTT; CDR3aa: CSVDPTDTDTQYF
j_gene: TRBJ2-7; v_gene: TRBV6-1; abundance: once; d_gene: TRBD2; CDR3nt: TGTGCCAGCAGTGAAGTGGACCTAGCGGGAAAGGACGAGCAGTACTTC; CDR3aa: CASSEVDLAGKDEQYF
j_gene: TRBJ1-1; v_gene: TRBV5-6; abundance: .; d_gene: .; CDR3nt: TGTGCCAGCAGCTTGGCGGGGTTTGCTGGCACTGAAGCTTTCTTT; CDR3aa: CASSLAGFAGTEAFF
j_gene: TRBJ2-3; v_gene: TRBV12-5; abundance: .; d_gene: .; CDR3nt: TGTGCTAGTGGCCCCGGGGTCACAGATACGCAGTATTTT; CDR3aa: CASGPGVTDTQYF
j_gene: TRBJ2-7; v_gene: TRBV5-4; abundance: .; d_gene: .; CDR3nt: TGTGCCAGCAGCTTCGAGCCTAGAGCCGAGCAGTACTTC; CDR3aa: CASSFEPRAEQYF
j_gene: TRBJ1-1; v_gene: TRBV13; abundance: .; d_gene: .; CDR3nt: TGTGCCAGCAGCTCGCGGCGTCACTACACTGAAGCTTTCTTT; CDR3aa: CASSSRRHYTEAFF
j_gene: TRBJ1-3; v_gene: TRBV9; abundance: .; d_gene: TRBD1; CDR3nt: TGTGCCAGCAGCACGCACCCGGGGACAGGCTCTGGAAACACCATATATTTT; CDR3aa: CASSTHPGTGSGNTIYF
j_gene: TRBJ2-1; v_gene: TRBV19; abundance: .; d_gene: TRBD2; CDR3nt: TGTGCCAGTAGTATCCCCGGGACTAGCGGGAGAAGGAACAATGAGCAGTTCTTC; CDR3aa: CASSIPGTSGRRNNEQFF
j_gene: TRBJ1-4; v_gene: TRBV5-1; abundance: .; d_gene: TRBD1; CDR3nt: TGCGCCAGCAGCTTGGGGACAGGGATGTATGAAAAACTGTTTTTT; CDR3aa: CASSLGTGMYEKLFF
j_gene: TRBJ1-2; v_gene: TRBV7-9; abundance: .; d_gene: TRBD1; CDR3nt: TGTGCCAGCAGCTTAGCGAAGGGGACAGGCAGGGGCGACAACTATGGCTACACCTTC; CDR3aa: CASSLAKGTGRGDNYGYTF